This T cell receptor beta chain was recovered during a study of blood T cell repertoires in COVID-19. Whole-study context: The cDNA or gDNA used as material had been derived from T cells, B-cell-depleted T cells, or PBMCs.

This CDR3 is 14 amino acids long. The V segment lost 1 base and the J segment 4 bases; nucleotides outside the gene matches: 1. Looked up from germline, CDR1 is SGHRS and CDR2 is YFSETQ. The protocol was immunoSEQ multiplex PCR, while the TCRdb copy is restricted to in-frame clones and leaves out a portion. In the table there are roughly 330,000 clones, 86% of which are singletons. This sequence was found in a woman aged 50 to 65 with acute or convalescent COVID-19. This sequence joins TRBV5-1 and TRBJ2-1, with 8 positions matching TRBD2. The sequencing sample was made of peripheral blood. CDR3 coding DNA: TGCGCCAGCAGCTTGACTAGCGGATACAATGAGCAGTTCTTC. Its translation: CASSLTSGYNEQFF.